The TCR beta chain under discussion was sequenced for a study of blood T cells in healthy people across ages (dated by TCRdb to about 2015). Study-level background: In model experiments, template switching captured roughly one uniquely barcoded TCR beta cDNA molecule for every two T cells. The study analyzed two additional independent replicas of 1 million unique cDNA reads from the same blood draw for two donors, one aged 18 to 30 and one aged 80 or older. Using deep sequencing normalized with unique cDNA molecular identifiers, the study measured how TCR beta repertoire diversity changes with age. The donors were split into four age groups: young (average around 15 years), middle-aged (39), aged (over 55) and long-lived (roughly 88). To avoid experimental bias, donors of different ages were distributed randomly across sequencing lanes. What the research found in general, with its limitations: The percentage of naive T cells measured by flow cytometry correlated strongly with observed TCR beta diversity. Since profiling was done on bulk unsorted PBMCs, naive and antigen-experienced compartments could not be conclusively compared. Total diversity estimates from one million sequenced T cells were considered lower bounds and underestimates. Compared with the aged group, the long-lived group had more naive CD4+ T cells, fewer expanded clones and increased TCR diversity, a pattern suggesting age selection. The CMV infection status of donors was not known, potentially confounding age-related changes in expanded clonotypes. Observed TCR beta diversity per million T cells fell roughly linearly with age, and a significant reduction was already apparent by age roughly 40.

Systemically healthy Caucasian individuals from Russia, 39 in total and aged roughly 6 to 90 years, were included as donors. Each donor gave about 9.7 milliliters of peripheral blood, drawn into EDTA-treated Vacutainer tubes. Ficoll-Paque density-gradient centrifugation was used to isolate PBMCs, with at least 6.5 million per sample. Total RNA, at least 5 micrograms per sample, was extracted from PBMCs with Trizol reagent. For every donor, an aliquot of PBMCs went through flow cytometry to measure the percentages of naive CD45RAhigh/CD27high T cells. Preparation of the library involved 5' RACE. Sequenced on an Illumina HiSeq 2500. A second about 7 to 12 cycle PCR used a sample-barcoded 5' primer and a J-beta primer mix. A template-switch 5' adaptor carrying 12 random nucleotides introduced a unique molecular identifier onto each TCR beta cDNA molecule. Each sample yielded at least 2.5 million CDR3-containing paired-end reads. First-strand cDNA synthesis was performed from all RNA using the Mint cDNA synthesis kit, with priming by a TRBC-specific oligonucleotide. Following uracil-DNA glycosylase treatment, all cDNA underwent a first 18-cycle PCR with the universal primers M1SS and BC2_uni_R. The paper's processing steps were these. Each sample was normalized by randomly selecting 1 million high-quality reads, each carrying a distinct molecular identifier. Reads with shared molecular identifiers were discarded instead of being binned into consensus sequences. CDR3 identification, clonotype clustering and error correction used MiTCR with a Q25 quality threshold and the strictest error-elimination algorithm. Lower-bound total TCR beta diversity was estimated with a nonparametric unseen species model using Euler transformation. In-frame beta chains were kept once TCRdb had trimmed the public reads at Q25 with fastp and called clones with MiXCR. All rows with the same CDR3 protein become a single entry with the most common DNA and genes. Here the V and J calls rest on TCRdb's processing, not on the authors' analysis. The sample profile shows 700,000 or so distinct CDR3 sequences; about 43% of them were found once. Clones ranked in the top ten supply roughly 30% of the sample.

Remarks on this clonotype: It lacks a known antigen. No base-level quality is on record; no much larger clone is a single base apart.

Sequencing used blood. This clonotype was sampled from an elderly man in good health.

The CDR3: CSARVRGQEVSNQPQHF. The DNA is as follows: TGCAGTGCTAGAGTACGGGGACAGGAGGTTAGCAATCAGCCCCAGCATTTT. The V and J genes are TRBV20-1 and TRBJ1-5; 8 middle bases align to TRBD1. CDR1 and CDR2 are read off the germline V gene (reference sequence) as DFQATT and SNEGSKA. The CDR3, cysteine through phenylalanine, is 17 amino acids long. Here the CDR3 DNA is all that survives: 51 bases in frame from base 1. Ends trimmed: V by 1 base, J by 0 bases; bases unmatched to a gene: 8.